Listed here are 10 T cell receptor beta chains from one sample, sequenced in a study of cytomegalovirus exposure and HLA in healthy donors. The PCR was carried out with 60 Vbeta primers and 13 Jbeta primers. Some clones are missing from TCRdb's copy, which holds only in-frame ones; the method was immunoSEQ multiplex PCR. The sample lists over 150,000 clones; 80% were seen once. The material sequenced was PBMCs. These TCRs come from a man aged 25 to 40 in good health and CMV-seropositive.

This chain connects TRBV4-1 to TRBJ2-7, with TRBD2 identical over 11 bases. With 1 base clipped from V and 4 bases from J, the junction kept 3 bases outside the gene matches. Germline V gene data show CDR1 as MGHRA and CDR2 as YSYEKL. CDR3 length equals 15 residues. CDR3 in DNA: TGCGCCAGCAGCCAAGGACTAGCGGGGCTTTACGAGCAGTACTTC. It codes for CASSQGLAGLYEQYF.

This clone was seen a handful of times. V and J are TRBV28 and TRBJ2-1, with 8 bases lining up with TRBD2. This CDR3 comprises 16 residues. The germline V gene has CDR1 MDHEN and CDR2 SYDVKM. Trimming cost V 7 bases and J 0 bases; bases outside gene matches: 8. CDR3 sequence: CASTGGDGSSYNEQFF. The CDR3 DNA reads TGTGCCAGCACCGGGGGGGACGGTAGCTCCTACAATGAGCAGTTCTTC.

The chain links TRBV2 to TRBJ2-3, with TRBD1 matching over 7 bases. Per germline, CDR1 SNHLY and CDR2 FYNNEI. The CDR3 length is 14 residues. Trimming took 8 bases from V and 4 from J; bases not matched to a gene: 9. For the CDR3, the DNA is TGTGCCAGCTCACAGGGGTTCGGGCCAGATACGCAGTATTTT. It translates to CASSQGFGPDTQYF.

Here the CDR3 reads CASSPRDIEQYF. Here the CDR3 DNA reads TGTGCCAGCAGCCCCCGGGACATCGAGCAGTACTTC. The chain carries TRBV11-2 and TRBJ2-7; TRBD1 might be the D (6 bases). CDR1 is SGHAT, CDR2 FQNNGV, per germline. V lost 5 bases to trimming and J lost 6 bases, with 11 bases between them. The CDR3 runs to 12 residues.

The gene calls are TRBV7-6 and TRBJ2-3; D possibly corresponds to TRBD1 (5 bases). This CDR3 spans 15 amino acids. The germline gives CDR1 SGHVS, CDR2 FNYEAQ. V lost 1 base, J lost 0 bases, and 8 bases lay in between. CDR3 in DNA: TGTGCCAGCAGCTTAGTAAGGGGCAGCACAGATACGCAGTATTTT. Translated, it gives CASSLVRGSTDTQYF.

This chain joins TRBV7-3 and TRBJ1-3; 11 bases match TRBD1. The V and J ends lost 5 bases and 2 bases, in that order; junction bases with no gene match: 5. Germline values: CDR1 SGHTA, CDR2 FQGTGA. The CDR3 has 16 amino acids. In nucleotides, the CDR3 is TGTGCCAGCAGCGCGGAGGGACAGGGGGCTGGAAACACCATATATTTT. Translation gives CASSAEGQGAGNTIYF.

The rearrangement uses TRBV13 and TRBJ2-5, with a tentative D call TRBD1 (5 bases). Germline V gene lookup returns CDR1 PRHDT and CDR2 FYEKMQ (reference sequence). V lost 5 bases to trimming and J lost 5 bases, with 12 bases between them. The CDR3 contains 13 residues. CDR3 bases: TGTGCCAGCAGCCTGGTGGGGCGGGAGACCCAGTACTTC. Translated: CASSLVGRETQYF.

J is TRBJ1-6 and V is TRBV5-1; D gene unclear. The V gene's germline CDR1 is SGHRS and CDR2 YFSETQ. This CDR3 has 17 residues. The ends were cut back, 0 bases at V and 0 bases at J, with 10 bases in the middle. The CDR3 loop reads CASSLGSVGSYNSPLHF. For the CDR3, the DNA is TGCGCCAGCAGCTTGGGGTCGGTCGGCTCCTATAATTCACCCCTCCACTTT.

In the case of this clone: In this CDR3 the conserved last residue, phenylalanine or tryptophan, is missing, so a read error is likely. The chain uses TRBV10-1 and TRBJ2-7, with 7 bases aligning to TRBD1. V was pared by 6 bases and J by 1 base, with 3 bases of the junction left unmatched. CDR1 WNHNN and CDR2 SYGVQD come from the germline V gene (reference sequence). CDR3 length: 13 residues. CDR3: CASSRDSSYEQYL. DNA for the CDR3: TGCGCCAGCAGCCGGGACAGTTCCTACGAGCAGTACCTC.

V and J are TRBV5-1 and TRBJ2-5; the match to TRBD2 covers 11 bases. Germline V gene lookup returns CDR1 SGHRS and CDR2 YFSETQ. V was pared by 0 bases and J by 3 bases, with 4 bases of the junction left unmatched. The CDR3 covers 16 residues. CDR3 nucleotides: TGCGCCAGCAGCTTGGTTAGCGGGGGGGTTGAAGAGACCCAGTACTTC. Amino acid sequence: CASSLVSGGVEETQYF.